The 28 T cell receptor beta chains below were found in one sample sequenced in a study of CD8+CD57+ T cells in acquired aplastic anemia. CD8+CD57+ cell expansion had been shown by flow cytometry in patients chosen for sequencing. CDR3 and TCR beta VDJ profiling relied on genomic DNA as the template. Using its own MiXCR run on the reads, TCRdb lists one record per CDR3 protein. Among just over 450,000 distinct CDR3 sequences listed, around 30% were seen once. The source material was sorted CD4+, CD8+, or CD8+CD57+ T cells (not recorded which) from PBMCs. The origin of the receptors is a human donor with aplastic anemia.

CDR3 sequence reads: CASSYRGAVGTEAFF. The CDR3 DNA reads as TGTGCCAGCAGTTACCGTGGGGCAGTTGGGACTGAAGCTTTCTTT. V usage is TRBV6-5 and J usage is TRBJ1-1, with a weak D call TRBD1 (5 bases). The germline V gene has CDR1 MNHEY and CDR2 SVGAGI. CDR3 size: 15 residues. The V end was cut by 2 bases, the J end by 5 bases, with 15 bases between.

This clonotype was counted many times. The chain combines TRBV19 with TRBJ1-2; the D is unclear. V was clipped by 10 bases and J by 5 bases, with 17 bases between them. The length of the CDR3 is 13 residues. Germline V gene lookup returns CDR1 LNHDA and CDR2 SQIVND (reference sequence). This CDR3 is CATKIRSGYGYTF. In DNA form, the CDR3 reads TGTGCCACCAAAATAAGGAGCGGTTATGGCTACACCTTC.

This chain joins TRBV20-1 and TRBJ2-2; maybe TRBD1 (6 bases). This CDR3 is built from 16 residues. V was trimmed by 0 bases and J by 3 bases, leaving 14 bases between them. The germline CDR1 and CDR2 sequences are DFQATT and SNEGSKA (reference sequence). The CDR3 DNA is TGCAGTGCTAGAGATCCGGGCCCAGGGGACACCGGGGAGCTGTTTTTT. Translated, it gives CSARDPGPGDTGELFF.

This clonotype has only one observation. The chain is built from TRBV24-1 and TRBJ2-4; 7 nucleotides match TRBD2. The CDR3 extends over 16 amino acids. The germline V gene encodes CDR1 KGHDR and CDR2 SFDVKD. V was pared by 3 bases and J by 0 bases, with 4 bases of the junction left unmatched. The CDR3 sequence is CATSDAGDIAKNIQYF. DNA for the CDR3: TGTGCCACCAGTGATGCGGGGGATATAGCCAAAAACATTCAGTACTTC.

This clonotype was counted between two and nine times. The chain links TRBV27 to TRBJ2-7, with 7 bases lining up with TRBD1. The CDR3 is 15 amino acids. CDR1 and CDR2 (germline): MNHEY, SMNVEV (reference sequence). Trimming cost V 0 bases and J 3 bases; bases outside gene matches: 5. For the CDR3, the DNA is TGTGCCAGCAGTTTATCCCGGGACAGCTACTACGAGCAGTACTTC. Protein: CASSLSRDSYYEQYF.

CDR3: CASSLVLAPETQYF. The CDR3 DNA sequence: TGCGCCAGCAGCTTGGTTCTAGCGCCAGAGACCCAGTACTTC. The chain recombines TRBV5-1 with TRBJ2-5; D might be TRBD2 (6 bases). This CDR3 region has 14 residues. Trimming shortened V by 0 bases and J by 4 bases, and 10 bases separated the two germline ends. Germline loops: CDR1 SGHRS, CDR2 YFSETQ.

This clonotype was detected many times. This chain links TRBV24-1 with TRBJ2-2; no reliable D call. The ends were cut back, 3 bases at V and 2 bases at J, with 6 bases in the middle. Germline V lookup: CDR1 KGHDR, CDR2 SFDVKD. The CDR3 covers 14 residues. The CDR3 is CATSDQINTGELFF. The CDR3 DNA reads TGTGCCACCAGTGATCAGATCAACACCGGGGAGCTGTTTTTT.

This clonotype was found a few times. The genes are TRBV30 and TRBJ1-5, with D maybe TRBD1 (5 bases). With 3 bases removed from V and 9 bases from J, the gap between germline ends came to 15 bases. CDR1 and CDR2 from the germline V gene are GTSNPN and SVGIG (reference sequence). This CDR3 spans 13 amino acids. The CDR3 here is CAWSGAGLGPQHF. CDR3 coding DNA: TGTGCCTGGAGCGGAGCAGGGCTAGGGCCCCAGCATTTT.

This chain connects TRBV30 to TRBJ1-2; TRBD1 is a possible D gene (5 bases). The germline V gene has CDR1 GTSNPN and CDR2 SVGIG (reference sequence). The CDR3 is 12 residues long. The V gene lost 6 bases and the J gene lost 1 base, with 9 bases spanning the gap. In DNA, the CDR3 is TGTGCCTGCCTCAGGGTTAACTATGGCTACACCTTC. Protein: CACLRVNYGYTF.

This clonotype appeared a few times. This chain uses TRBV2 with TRBJ1-4, with a possible D match to TRBD1 (6 bases). The CDR3 runs 15 residues. Germline values: CDR1 SNHLY, CDR2 FYNNEI. Trimming removed 6 bases at V and 4 bases at J, with 15 bases between. The CDR3 loop reads CASSYSGADNEKLFF. In nucleotides, the CDR3 is TGTGCCAGCAGCTACTCAGGGGCCGATAATGAAAAACTGTTTTTT.

This clonotype was counted at least ten times. This chain links TRBV6-1 with TRBJ1-6; D possibly corresponds to TRBD1 (6 bases). The CDR3 is made up of 14 amino acids. From germline, CDR1 is MNHNS and CDR2 SASEGT. V lost 6 bases to trimming and J lost 6 bases, with 12 bases between them. The DNA for the CDR3 is TGTGCCAGCAGGCCTACAGGGTTTAATTCACCCCTCCACTTT. Protein: CASRPTGFNSPLHF.

The chain uses TRBV20-1 and TRBJ2-5; 8 bases fit TRBD1. Germline lookup yields CDR1 DFQATT and CDR2 SNEGSKA (reference sequence). CDR3 length: 15 residues. V lost 1 base to trimming and J lost 4 bases; unmatched junction nucleotides: 8. This CDR3 is CSARGHPGGAETQYF. DNA for the CDR3: TGCAGTGCTAGAGGTCACCCAGGGGGCGCAGAGACCCAGTACTTC.

This sequence joins TRBV10-3 and TRBJ2-2; 12 bases line up with TRBD2. This CDR3 has 15 residues. V shed 5 bases and J 5 bases; nucleotides not matched to a gene: 3. Germline V gene data show CDR1 as ENHRY and CDR2 as SYGVKD. This chain's CDR3 is CAISRLAGETGELFF. The CDR3 coding sequence is TGTGCCATCAGTAGACTAGCGGGAGAGACCGGGGAGCTGTTTTTT.

This clonotype was found a few times. J is TRBJ2-3 and V is TRBV24-1; TRBD1 agrees at 11 bases. J was trimmed by 2 bases and V by 3 bases; bases with no gene match: 6. This CDR3 spans 17 amino acids. Looked up from germline, CDR1 is KGHDR and CDR2 is SFDVKD. The CDR3 nucleotides read TGTGCCACCAGTGATCCCCGGACAGGGGGCTCCACAGATACGCAGTATTTT. This codes for CATSDPRTGGSTDTQYF.

Details on this clonotype: Given the absence of the conserved phenylalanine or tryptophan at the CDR3 end, a read error is likely. The J gene is TRBJ1-6, the V gene TRBV2, with D hard to call. The length of the CDR3 is 15 residues. With 5 bases removed from V and 1 base from J, the gap between germline ends came to 9 bases. Germline-derived CDR1 and CDR2 are SNHLY and FYNNEI. DNA for the CDR3: TGTGCCAGCAGTCGACTAGGTTCCTATAATTCACCCCTCCACCTT. This translates into CASSRLGSYNSPLHL.

The chain has TRBV4-3 and TRBJ2-6, with D uncertain. Germline V gene sequence: CDR1 LGHNA, CDR2 YSLEER. This CDR3 is built from 15 residues. The ends were cut back, 0 bases at V and 1 base at J, with 4 bases in the middle. In DNA, the CDR3 is TGCGCCAGCAGCCAAGAAGGATCTGGGGCCAACGTCCTGACTTTC. It codes for CASSQEGSGANVLTF.

The V call is TRBV10-3, the J call TRBJ2-2, with D possibly matching TRBD2 (5 bases). The CDR3 length is 13 residues. The V gene's germline CDR1 is ENHRY and CDR2 SYGVKD. V was clipped by 8 bases and J by 7 bases, with 14 bases between them. CDR3 in amino acids: CAISDSEGGELFF. As DNA, the CDR3 is TGTGCCATCTCGGACTCCGAAGGCGGGGAGCTGTTTTTT.

This clonotype has a count of ten or more. CDR3 bases: TGTGCCACCAGCTCGGGAGGGACAGGGGATTCTGAGGGCTACACCTTC. Translation: CATSSGGTGDSEGYTF. The V call is TRBV15, the J call TRBJ1-2; 10 positions agree with TRBD1. The ends lost 5 bases at V and 8 bases at J; junction bases unmatched: 14. CDR3 length: 16 amino acids. CDR1 LNHNV and CDR2 YYDKDF come from the germline V gene (reference sequence).

In regard to this clonotype: Since a much larger clone is just one base distant, this may be a read error. The conserved phenylalanine or tryptophan normally closing the CDR3 is absent here, so this likely arose from a read error. In DNA, the CDR3 is TGTGCCAGCAGCTTAGATGGGAACACCATATATCTT. Amino acid sequence: CASSLDGNTIYL. This chain uses TRBV7-9 with TRBJ1-3; D remains unclear. This CDR3 comprises 12 residues. Germline V gene lookup returns CDR1 SEHNR and CDR2 FQNEAQ (reference sequence). Trimming took 1 base from V and 7 from J, leaving 5 bases between them.

Concerning this clonotype: This may arise from a read error, as a much more abundant clone is one base away. Here the CDR3 reads CASSSRQDSYERYF. The CDR3 bases are TGTGCCAGCAGCTCTAGACAGGACAGCTACGAGCGGTACTTC. V gene TRBV7-2 combines with J gene TRBJ2-7, with D possibly being TRBD1 (6 bases). The CDR3 sequence is 14 residues long. Germline loops: CDR1 SGHTA, CDR2 FQGNSA.

The chain couples TRBV20-1 to TRBJ2-7; D is uncertain. Germline assignment: CDR1 DFQATT and CDR2 SNEGSKA (reference sequence). The CDR3 has 14 amino acids. V was clipped by 6 bases and J by 0 bases, with 15 bases between them. The CDR3 DNA reads as TGCAGTGCCCGACAAAGAAATAGCTCCTACGAGCAGTACTTC. Encoded protein: CSARQRNSSYEQYF.

This clonotype was seen repeatedly, ten times or more. The chain combines TRBV29-1 with TRBJ1-1; D is unresolved. Per germline, CDR1 SQVTM and CDR2 ANQGSEA. The germline V and J ends were trimmed by 1 base and 4 bases, with 13 bases remaining between them. CDR3 length: 14 residues. The CDR3 DNA is TGCAGCGTTGAAGGTGGCCCAGTGGGCACTGAAGCTTTCTTT. Its protein is CSVEGGPVGTEAFF.

This clonotype was counted a few times. The gene calls are TRBV20-1 and TRBJ2-7; D may be TRBD1 or TRBD2 (5 bases each). Per the germline V gene, CDR1 is DFQATT and CDR2 is SNEGSKA (reference sequence). The ends were cut back, 0 bases at V and 0 bases at J, with 21 bases in the middle. This CDR3 has 18 residues. In DNA, the CDR3 is TGCAGTGCTAGAGATCGGTATATCGGGACGGATATCTCCTACGAGCAGTACTTC. This translates into CSARDRYIGTDISYEQYF.

This clonotype was observed at least ten times. The chain is built from TRBV25-1 and TRBJ1-6, with D perhaps matching TRBD1 (6 bases). CDR3 length: 13 residues. In germline, CDR1 is MGHDK, CDR2 SYGVNS. The germline V and J ends were trimmed by 4 bases and 9 bases, with 10 bases remaining between them. For the CDR3, the DNA is TGTGCCAGCAGTGGGGGGCTTGGTTCACCCCTCCACTTT. Translated, it gives CASSGGLGSPLHF.

Ten or more counts support this clonotype. The chain recombines TRBV24-1 with TRBJ2-3; 10 positions match TRBD1. The CDR3 sequence is 15 residues long. The V gene end was trimmed by 4 bases and the J gene end by 2 bases; junction bases not matched to a gene: 2. Germline loops: CDR1 KGHDR, CDR2 SFDVKD. The DNA for the CDR3 is TGTGCCACCAGTGAGACAGGGGGCAACACAGATACGCAGTATTTT. Translated: CATSETGGNTDTQYF.

Turning to this clonotype: A single base separates this from a much larger clone, so it may be a read error. This rearrangement joins TRBV20-1 to TRBJ2-6; maybe TRBD1 (5 bases). The CDR3 is 14 residues long. Germline values: CDR1 DFQATT, CDR2 SNEGSKA (reference sequence). The CDR3 coding sequence is TGCAGTGCTAATAGTCACTCTGGGGCCAACGTCCCGACTTTC. Its protein product is CSANSHSGANVPTF.

This clonotype showed up many times. The rearrangement uses TRBV12-3 or TRBV12-4 and TRBJ2-6; a possible D gene is TRBD1 (6 bases). Trimming left V 6 bases short and J 0 bases short, with 9 bases between. This CDR3 region has 15 residues. DNA for the CDR3: TGTGCCAGCAGGGACAGATTCTCTGGGGCCAACGTCCTGACTTTC. Translation gives CASRDRFSGANVLTF.

V usage is TRBV11-1 and J usage is TRBJ1-6, with 7 nucleotides matching TRBD1. Unmatched junction bases numbered 9, after V lost 5 bases and J lost 8 bases. CDR3 size: 15 residues. CDR1 SGHAT and CDR2 FQDESV come from the germline V gene (reference sequence). The CDR3 here is CASSPDRILHSPLHF. CDR3 bases: TGTGCCAGCAGCCCGGACAGGATCCTTCATTCACCCCTCCACTTT.